The T cell receptor beta chain described here comes from a study of vaccination effects on CD4 cells after COVID-19. A word on this clone: As yet, its antigen is unknown.

Viral peptide pools were used in the ViraFEST assay to expand antigen-specific CD4+ T cells, and sequencing came afterward. Culture lasted around eleven days before CD4+ T cell isolation. Two doses of BNT162b2 or mRNA-1273 vaccine were administered to participants. This CDR3 has 16 residues. Per the germline V gene, CDR1 is MNHEY and CDR2 is SVGAGI. V shed 4 bases and J shed 4 bases, with 17 bases lying between them. Repertoires were generated with immunoSEQ multiplex PCR, while TCRdb's copy carries only in-frame clones and drops some. Counted here are roughly 15,000 clones, roughly 70% occurring once; the ten biggest clones make up 8% to 9.5%.

This TCR derives from a human donor who received a COVID-19 vaccine. The chain links TRBV6-5 to TRBJ1-3; D may be TRBD1 (6 bases). The sample here was CD4+ T cells from PBMCs cultured with SARS-CoV-2 spike peptides, taken after COVID-19 vaccination. The CDR3 loop reads CASSSPPGQRGNTIYF. In DNA, the CDR3 is TGTGCCAGCAGTTCTCCCCCGGGACAAAGGGGAAACACCATATATTTT.